These T cell receptor beta chains were read from a single sample in a study of OX40 agonist ivuxolimab in advanced cancers. TCRdb's copy holds only in-frame clones and misses some; the assay was immunoSEQ multiplex PCR. The sample lists 55,000 to 65,000 clones, about 89% occurring once. The sequencing used CD4+ or CD8+ T cells sorted from blood, collected in a trial of the OX40 agonist ivuxolimab. The origin of the receptors is an adult with an advanced solid tumor such as melanoma, head and neck, liver or kidney cancer. Both conserved end residues are part of each CDR3. The D gene is left open where the match is weak. The size of a clone is reported for some rows only, either as once, few or many, or as a class for expanded clones.

TRBJ2-7 TRBD1 TRBV2 few TGTGCCAGCAGTAGGACAGGGACACTCGACGAGCAGTACTTC CASSRTGTLDEQYF
TRBJ2-2 . TRBV7-9 . TGTGCCAGCAGCAGAGGGTTCGGTTCGAACACCGGGGAGCTGTTTTTT CASSRGFGSNTGELFF
TRBJ2-1 TRBD1 TRBV18 . TGTGCCAGCTCACCGACAGGGGGCGAGGGTCATGAGCAGTTCTTC CASSPTGGEGHEQFF
TRBJ2-1 . TRBV2 . TGTGCCAGCAGTAAAGGGGGGAAAGGGACTGATGAGCAGTTCTTC CASSKGGKGTDEQFF
TRBJ2-7 TRBD1 TRBV25-1 . TGTGCCAGCAGTGCGGACAGGGGGACCTACGAGCAGTACTTC CASSADRGTYEQYF
TRBJ2-1 . TRBV6-4 . TGTGCCAGCAGTGACTCGAAATACTCTGAGCAGTTCTTC CASSDSKYSEQFF
TRBJ2-7 TRBD2 TRBV18 . TGTGCCAGCTCCCTAGCGGGAATACCCTACGAGCAGTACTTC CASSLAGIPYEQYF
TRBJ1-5 TRBD1 TRBV28 . TGTGCCAGCAGTTTAGAGGAGGACAGGGGAAATCAGCCCCAGCATTTT CASSLEEDRGNQPQHF
TRBJ2-3 . TRBV2 . TGTGCCAGCACAGCTATTGGGGGGCCCACAGATACGCAGTATTTT CASTAIGGPTDTQYF
TRBJ2-7 TRBD1 TRBV20-1 once TGCAGTGCAAAAACAGGGGGCGAGCAGTACTTC CSAKTGGEQYF
TRBJ2-7 TRBD2 TRBV15 . TGTGCCACCAGCAGAGATAGGACTAGTGCTAAGTACGAGCAGTACTTC CATSRDRTSAKYEQYF
TRBJ2-7 . TRBV7-9 . TGTGCCAGCAGCTTAGTTGTGCAGGACGAGCAGTACTTC CASSLVVQDEQYF
TRBJ2-7 TRBD2 TRBV7-8 . TGTGCCAGCAGACTTAGCGGGAGTTTCTCCTACGAGCAGTACTTC CASRLSGSFSYEQYF
TRBJ2-5 TRBD2 TRBV2 . TGTGCCAGCAGTGAAGCTTCTGCGGGGGAAGAGACCCAGTACTTC CASSEASAGEETQYF
TRBJ2-7 TRBD2 TRBV5-6 . TGTGCCAGCAGCTTACACGGACTAGCGGAGGCCTCCTACGAGCAGTACTTC CASSLHGLAEASYEQYF
TRBJ2-1 TRBD1 TRBV11-3 few TGTGCCAGCAGCGCGTCCCGGGACAGCTACAATGAGCAGTTCTTC CASSASRDSYNEQFF
TRBJ2-5 . TRBV19 . TGTGCCAGTAGTATGACGTGGGGATTCGAGACCCAGTACTTC CASSMTWGFETQYF
TRBJ2-1 . TRBV18 . TGTGCCAGCTCACCGTTTGTCGGGAGTACCTACAATGAGCAGTTCTTC CASSPFVGSTYNEQFF
TRBJ2-6 . TRBV18 . TGTGCCAGCTCATCACCCACGCCTGGGGCCAACGTCCTGACTTTC CASSSPTPGANVLTF
TRBJ2-3 . TRBV11-2 . TGTGCCAGCAGCAACCGACTAGGTTCAGATACGCAGTATTTT CASSNRLGSDTQYF
TRBJ2-2 . TRBV28 . TGTGCCAGCAGTGTTAGGGCCGGGGAGCTGTTTTTT CASSVRAGELFF
TRBJ1-5 TRBD1 TRBV2 . TGTGCCAGCAGTCCGAGACAGGGGAACAATCAGCCCCAGCATTTT CASSPRQGNNQPQHF
TRBJ2-1 TRBD2 TRBV7-3 . TGTGCCAGCAGTAGCGGGAGAAGCTCCTACAATGAGCAGTTCTTC CASSSGRSSYNEQFF
TRBJ2-5 . TRBV9 . TGTGCCAGCAGCTCAGAAGGGGCGGGGGAGACCCAGTACTTC CASSSEGAGETQYF
TRBJ2-7 . TRBV30 . TGTGCCTGGAGTGTACGAACAGGGTGGGAGCAGTACTTC CAWSVRTGWEQYF
TRBJ1-2 TRBD1 TRBV5-1 once TGCGCCAGCAATACCGGGACAGGGGGTCTCAGTGGCTACACCTTC CASNTGTGGLSGYTF
TRBJ2-7 TRBD2 TRBV6-4 . TGTGCCAGCAGCCGGGGGGGGGCCAATAGCTCCTACGAGCAGTACTTC CASSRGGANSSYEQYF
TRBJ1-5 . TRBV30 . TGTGCCTGGAGTCAAGGCAATCAGCCCCAGCATTTT CAWSQGNQPQHF
TRBJ2-1 TRBD2 TRBV28 . TGTGCCAGCAGTTTATTGGCCGGGACTAGCGGCTACAATGAGCAGTTCTTC CASSLLAGTSGYNEQFF
TRBJ2-1 . TRBV6-6 . TGTGCCAGCAGCACTTACAATGAGCAGTTCTTC CASSTYNEQFF
TRBJ1-1 TRBD1 TRBV2 . TGTGCCAGCAGTGATGACAGGGCGAACACTGAAGCTTTCTTT CASSDDRANTEAFF
TRBJ2-1 . TRBV7-9 . TGTGCCAGCAGCTTCTCGTACAATGAGCAGTTCTTC CASSFSYNEQFF
TRBJ2-2 . TRBV7-6 . TGTGCCAGCACCCCTGGTAGATTAGCGAACACCGGGGAGCTGTTTTTT CASTPGRLANTGELFF
TRBJ2-1 TRBD2 TRBV28 . TGTGCCAGCAGTTTGACTAGCGGGAGACCGGGGAGCAATGAGCAGTTCTTC CASSLTSGRPGSNEQFF
TRBJ2-1 TRBD2 TRBV7-3 . TGTGCCAGCAGCTTAAGCGGGAGAATCAATGAGCAGTTCTTC CASSLSGRINEQFF
TRBJ2-1 . TRBV2 . TGTGCCAGCAGTGAAGCGCTTAATAGTGAGCAGTTCTTC CASSEALNSEQFF
TRBJ1-1 . TRBV29-1 . TGCAGCGTTGTTACTAGGACCTTGAACACTGAAGCTTTCTTT CSVVTRTLNTEAFF
TRBJ2-7 . TRBV13 . TGTGCCAGCAGAAAAACAGGCGGGATGATATACGAGCAGTACTTC CASRKTGGMIYEQYF
TRBJ2-2 TRBD1 TRBV11-3 . TGTGCCAGCAGCTTAGGTGGGACAGGGGGCTTCGGGGAGCTGTTTTTT CASSLGGTGGFGELFF
TRBJ2-3 . TRBV27 . TGTGCCAGCAGTCCGCGTCGAAGAGGGGGGACAGATACGCAGTATTTT CASSPRRRGGTDTQYF
TRBJ1-2 . TRBV7-9 . TGTGCCAGCAGCTTAGGCGGGGGGGCGAGCTATGGCTACACCTTC CASSLGGGASYGYTF
TRBJ2-7 TRBD2 TRBV4-2 . TGTGCCAGCAGCCAAACTAGCGGGAGAACCTACGAGCAGTACTTC CASSQTSGRTYEQYF